This T cell receptor beta chain was observed in a study of early T cells in non-severe SARS-CoV-2 infection. Study-level information: Sequencing input comprised bulk RNA from unsorted whole blood; chain pairing was not available. Study findings and constraints: Missing private and CD4 specificities, VDJdb matching favored anti-spike CD8 responses.

Each CDR3 protein is one row after TCRdb ran MiXCR on the 5' RACE reads. Here the sample spans tens of thousands of distinct CDR3 sequences, about 10% being singletons. Germline CDR1 reads KGHSH; CDR2 reads LQKENI. V gave up 3 bases and J gave up 7 bases, with 13 bases separating them. This CDR3 region has 15 residues. Of note for this clonotype: Its matching antigen is unknown.

The chain carries TRBV18 and TRBJ1-6, with D unclear. This sequence was found in an adult who was a healthcare worker with PCR-confirmed SARS-CoV-2 infection or an uninfected control (not recorded which). Sample: whole blood, taken at baseline. CDR3 nucleotide sequence: TGTGCCAGCTCACCTAACACTCCGGGAAATTCACCCCTCCACTTT. It specifies CASSPNTPGNSPLHF.